The rows below give T cell receptor beta chains drawn from one sample of a study of blood T cell repertoires in COVID-19. Clones were sequenced by immunoSEQ multiplex PCR, and TCRdb holds only the in-frame ones, with some missing. Altogether fewer than 300,000 clones are present, 88% being singletons, with the ten largest covering 0.9% to 1%. The sample comprised peripheral blood. The source is a woman in her 40s who had recovered from COVID-19. The CDR3 runs from the conserved cysteine through the conserved F or W. Each record gives: D gene, J gene, V gene, clone size, CDR3 protein, CDR3 DNA. D genes are given only for firm matches. Some rows mark clone size as missing; the rest say once, few, many or name a class of expanded clone.

>NA|TRBJ2-2|TRBV5-1|NA
CASSLAPQGGLFF
TGCGCCAGCAGCTTGGCCCCCCAGGGCGGGCTGTTTTTT
>NA|TRBJ2-2|TRBV7-7|NA
CASSPRAGELFF
TGTGCTAGCAGCCCCCGGGCCGGGGAGCTGTTTTTT
>TRBD2|TRBJ2-2|TRBV11-3|NA
CASSLVGASGSFTGELFF
TGTGCCAGCAGCTTAGTGGGCGCAAGCGGGAGTTTCACCGGGGAGCTGTTTTTT
>NA|TRBJ1-1|TRBV10-1|NA
CASSPTGNTEAFF
TGCGCCAGCAGCCCGACAGGGAACACTGAAGCTTTCTTT
>NA|TRBJ2-1|TRBV11-3|NA
CASSLDGTDNEQFF
TGTGCCAGCAGCTTAGACGGGACTGACAATGAGCAGTTCTTC
>NA|TRBJ1-2|TRBV12-3/TRBV12-4|NA
CASSLARRHTF
TGTGCCAGCAGTTTAGCCCGGCGGCACACCTTC
>NA|TRBJ1-1|TRBV12-3/TRBV12-4|NA
CASSLGQGTEAFF
TGTGCCAGCAGCCTGGGCCAGGGCACTGAAGCTTTCTTT
>NA|TRBJ1-1|TRBV29-1|once
CSVGPGAGTEAFF
TGCAGCGTTGGCCCGGGAGCGGGAACTGAAGCTTTCTTT
>TRBD2|TRBJ2-1|TRBV5-6|NA
CASSLWAGGFEQFF
TGTGCCAGCAGCTTATGGGCGGGAGGTTTTGAGCAGTTCTTC
>TRBD1|TRBJ2-4|TRBV19|NA
CASGPATGLGNIQYF
TGTGCCAGTGGACCCGCGACAGGGCTAGGGAACATTCAGTACTTC
>TRBD2|TRBJ2-2|TRBV3-1/TRBV3-2|NA
CASSPRGLAGVGGELFF
TGTGCCAGCAGCCCCCGGGGACTAGCGGGAGTGGGCGGGGAGCTGTTTTTT
>NA|TRBJ2-5|TRBV25-1|NA
CASSVGQGGETQYF
TGTGCCAGCAGTGTCGGTCAGGGTGGAGAGACCCAGTACTTC
>NA|TRBJ2-3|TRBV7-6|NA
CASSLGSGSTDTQYF
TGTGCCAGCAGCTTAGGTAGCGGTAGCACAGATACGCAGTATTTT
>TRBD1|TRBJ1-2|TRBV29-1|many
CSVAQGGPYGYTF
TGCAGCGTTGCACAGGGGGGGCCCTATGGCTACACCTTC
>NA|TRBJ2-7|TRBV11-2|once
CATTTHQLYEQYF
TGTGCCACAACAACCCATCAGTTGTACGAGCAGTACTTC